This T cell receptor (beta chain) was sequenced for a study of cytomegalovirus exposure and HLA in healthy donors. On the study more broadly: Falling in the Caucasian-associated ancestry cluster were about 82% of a few hundred genotyped donors. Points from the study as a whole: Diagnosis of cytomegalovirus status made by the classifier reportedly showed high specificity and sensitivity.

Turning to this clone: What it binds is unknown.

The primer mix had 60 Vbeta and 13 Jbeta primers. Clones were read by immunoSEQ multiplex PCR, and TCRdb kept only the in-frame ones, dropping some. The data show just over 150,000 clones, approximately 70% seen once. The CDR3 has 14 residues. V was trimmed by 4 bases and J by 8 bases, leaving 13 bases between them. Germline V lookup: CDR1 SGDLS, CDR2 YYNGEE. This receptor was taken from a man aged 40-50 years in good health and CMV-seropositive. Sequencing input: PBMCs. The chain couples TRBV9 to TRBJ1-6, with D hard to call. The chain's CDR3 is CASSTQSRDSPLHF. The CDR3 DNA reads TGTGCCAGCAGCACTCAGTCCCGGGATTCACCCCTCCACTTT.